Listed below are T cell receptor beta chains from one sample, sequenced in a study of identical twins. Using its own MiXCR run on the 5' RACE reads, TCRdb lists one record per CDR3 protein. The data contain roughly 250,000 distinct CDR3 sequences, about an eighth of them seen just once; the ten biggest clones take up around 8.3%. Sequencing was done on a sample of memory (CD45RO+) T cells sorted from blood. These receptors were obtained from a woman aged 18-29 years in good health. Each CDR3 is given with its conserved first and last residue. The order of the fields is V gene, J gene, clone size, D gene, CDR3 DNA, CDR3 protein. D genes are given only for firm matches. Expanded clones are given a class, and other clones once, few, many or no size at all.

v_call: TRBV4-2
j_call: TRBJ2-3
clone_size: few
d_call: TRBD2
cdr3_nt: TGTGCCAGCAGGGGGACTAGCAACACAGATACGCAGTATTTT
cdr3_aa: CASRGTSNTDTQYF

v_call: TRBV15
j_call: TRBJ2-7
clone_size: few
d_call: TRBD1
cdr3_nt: TGTGCCACCAGCAGAGATCGGGGACAGGGCTACGAGCAGTACTTC
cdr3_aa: CATSRDRGQGYEQYF

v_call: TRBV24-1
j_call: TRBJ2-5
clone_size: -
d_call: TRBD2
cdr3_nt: TGTGCCACCAGTGATAGCGGGGGGCTCCAAGAGACCCAGTACTTC
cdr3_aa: CATSDSGGLQETQYF

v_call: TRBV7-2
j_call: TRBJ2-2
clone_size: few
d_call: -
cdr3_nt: TGTGCCAGCAGCCCCGTCGCCGGAGGAACCGGGGAGCTGTTTTTT
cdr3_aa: CASSPVAGGTGELFF

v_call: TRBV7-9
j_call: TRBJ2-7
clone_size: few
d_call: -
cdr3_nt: TGTGCCAGCAGCCCTTCCGCCGGGAGCGAGCAGTACTTC
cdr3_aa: CASSPSAGSEQYF

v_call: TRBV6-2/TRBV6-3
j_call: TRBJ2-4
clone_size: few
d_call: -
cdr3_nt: TGTGCCAGCAGTTACTCCTACCGGGGCGGAGGCCTACTAGCCAAAAACATTCAGTACTTC
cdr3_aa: CASSYSYRGGGLLAKNIQYF

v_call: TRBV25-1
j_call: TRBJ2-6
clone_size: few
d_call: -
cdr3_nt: TGTGCCAGCAGTGAAGGTGCTGGGAGAGGTGGGGCCAACGTCCTGACTTTC
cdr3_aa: CASSEGAGRGGANVLTF

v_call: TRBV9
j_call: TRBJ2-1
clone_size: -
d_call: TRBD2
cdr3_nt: TGTGCCAGCAGCCCCAGGGCTAGCGGGGCGAGAAATGAGCAGTTCTTC
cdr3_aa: CASSPRASGARNEQFF

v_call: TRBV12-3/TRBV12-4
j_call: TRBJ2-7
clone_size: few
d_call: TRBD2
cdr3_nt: TGTGCCAGCAGTTTAGCGGGACTAGCGGGAGTAGTTTACGAGCAGTACTTC
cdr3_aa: CASSLAGLAGVVYEQYF

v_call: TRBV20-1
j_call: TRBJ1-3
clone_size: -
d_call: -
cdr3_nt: TGCAGTGCTGCCGCCAAGGGGGGCTCAAACACCATATATTTT
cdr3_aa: CSAAAKGGSNTIYF

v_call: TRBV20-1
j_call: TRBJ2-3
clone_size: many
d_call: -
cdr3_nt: TGCAGTGCCCCCGGCTACCAGAGCACAGATACGCAGTATTTT
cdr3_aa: CSAPGYQSTDTQYF

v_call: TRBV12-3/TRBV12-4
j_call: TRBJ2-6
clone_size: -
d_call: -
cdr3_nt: TGTGCCAGCAGTTTGAGTAACTCTGGGGCCAACGTCCTGACTTTC
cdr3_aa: CASSLSNSGANVLTF

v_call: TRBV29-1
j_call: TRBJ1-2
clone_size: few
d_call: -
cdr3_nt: TGCAGCGTTCTGGGACTCTCAGGAGGCTATGGCTACACCTTC
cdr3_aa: CSVLGLSGGYGYTF

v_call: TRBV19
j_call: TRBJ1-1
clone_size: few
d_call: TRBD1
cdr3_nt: TGTGCCAGTAGTCCTACAGGGGCGGCTGAAGCTTTCTTT
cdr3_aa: CASSPTGAAEAFF

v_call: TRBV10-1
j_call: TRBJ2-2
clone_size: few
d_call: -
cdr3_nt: TGCGCCAGCAGTGAGTCGGGAGCCGGCACCGGGGAGCTGTTTTTT
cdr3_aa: CASSESGAGTGELFF

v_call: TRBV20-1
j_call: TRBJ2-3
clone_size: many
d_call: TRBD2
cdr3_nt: TGCAGTGCTAGTGGTTTAGGGAGGGGCATTGGAGTGGCAGATACGCAGTATTTT
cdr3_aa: CSASGLGRGIGVADTQYF

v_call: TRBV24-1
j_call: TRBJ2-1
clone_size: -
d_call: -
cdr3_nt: TGTGCCACCAGTCACGGGAGTGGTGAGCAGTTCTTC
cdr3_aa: CATSHGSGEQFF